A selection of T cell receptor beta chains follows, all from one sample in a study of T cells in Graves' hyperthyroidism and ophthalmopathy. TCRdb re-analysed the multiplex PCR reads in MiXCR, keeping a single row per CDR3 protein. The data show about 570,000 distinct CDR3 sequences, 13% to 15% seen once. Input material: blood. The receptors shown here come from a woman in her thirties or forties with Graves' hyperthyroidism. The CDR3 runs from the conserved cysteine through the conserved F or W. The D gene is left open where the match is weak. Not every row has a clone size; where given, it reads once, few, many or a size class.

size | D | J | V | CDR3 | DNA
many | NA | TRBJ2-7 | TRBV7-8 | CASSLQGTSYEQYF | TGTGCCAGCAGCCTCCAGGGGACCTCCTACGAGCAGTACTTC
NA | NA | TRBJ2-7 | TRBV6-1 | CASSESWQVLEYF | TGTGCCAGCAGTGAATCCTGGCAGGTACTAGAGTACTTC
NA | TRBD2 | TRBJ2-3 | TRBV14 | CASSQIISGRTQYF | TGTGCCAGCAGCCAAATTATCTCCGGGAGGACGCAGTATTTT
few | NA | TRBJ1-2 | TRBV20-1 | CSARDQLGVTNYGYTF | TGCAGTGCTAGAGATCAACTCGGCGTCACTAACTATGGCTACACCTTC
many | TRBD2 | TRBJ2-3 | TRBV2 | CASSDGTSGRSVGTDTQYF | TGTGCCAGCAGTGACGGGACTAGCGGGAGATCGGTGGGCACAGATACGCAGTATTTT
once | TRBD2 | TRBJ2-3 | TRBV29-1 | CSAKLAATSGAISDTQYF | TGCAGCGCCAAATTAGCCGCTACTAGCGGGGCTATATCAGATACGCAGTATTTT
many | NA | TRBJ1-5 | TRBV28 | CASLMRVGQPQHF | TGTGCCAGCCTTATGCGGGTCGGTCAGCCCCAGCATTTT
NA | TRBD2 | TRBJ2-1 | TRBV11-2 | CASSHPGLGKRYNEQFF | TGTGCCAGCAGCCACCCGGGACTAGGCAAACGATACAATGAGCAGTTCTTC
NA | NA | TRBJ1-2 | TRBV19 | CASSALYAGDNYGYTF | TGTGCCAGTAGTGCCCTCTATGCGGGCGACAACTATGGCTACACCTTC
NA | TRBD1 | TRBJ2-5 | TRBV20-1 | CSARRDRGVGTQYF | TGCAGTGCTAGACGGGACAGGGGCGTTGGGACCCAATACTTC
many | TRBD1 | TRBJ1-2 | TRBV28 | CASSPRGQGGSYGYTF | TGTGCCAGCAGTCCCCGGGGACAGGGCGGGTCTTATGGCTACACCTTC
many | TRBD1 | TRBJ1-2 | TRBV28 | CASSLSIGTGGPYGYTF | TGTGCCAGCAGTTTATCTATCGGGACAGGGGGCCCCTATGGCTACACCTTC
many | TRBD1 | TRBJ2-2 | TRBV27 | CASSFRATPGQGPGELFF | TGTGCCAGCAGTTTCCGCGCTACCCCGGGACAGGGGCCCGGGGAGCTGTTTTTT
many | NA | TRBJ2-5 | TRBV18 | CASSPGQFETQYF | TGTGCCAGCTCACCAGGACAGTTCGAGACCCAGTACTTC
many | NA | TRBJ1-1 | TRBV16 | CASSQFDRNTEAFF | TGTGCCAGCAGCCAATTCGACAGGAACACTGAAGCTTTCTTT
few | NA | TRBJ2-7 | TRBV27 | CASSLSGFSSYEQYF | TGTGCCAGCAGTTTATCCGGGTTTTCGTCCTACGAGCAGTACTTC
many | TRBD1 | TRBJ1-2 | TRBV7-6 | CASSLGRGGYGYTF | TGTGCCAGCAGCTTAGGCAGGGGGGGCTATGGCTACACCTTC
many | NA | TRBJ2-1 | TRBV20-1 | CSASRGDSYNEQFF | TGCAGTGCTAGCCGTGGGGACTCCTACAATGAGCAGTTCTTC
many | TRBD1 | TRBJ1-1 | TRBV19 | CASSILQGGSTEAFF | TGTGCCAGTAGTATCCTCCAGGGGGGAAGCACTGAAGCTTTCTTT
few | TRBD2 | TRBJ2-5 | TRBV27 | CASSPTSGRQQETQYF | TGTGCCAGCAGCCCGACTAGCGGGAGGCAACAAGAGACCCAGTACTTC
many | TRBD1 | TRBJ1-2 | TRBV7-2 | CASSSRITGTGGSGYGYTF | TGTGCCAGCAGCTCCCGTATAACCGGGACAGGGGGATCTGGCTATGGCTACACCTTC
NA | NA | TRBJ2-2 | TRBV12-3/TRBV12-4 | CASSRGKGFTGELFF | TGTGCCAGCAGCCGGGGGAAAGGGTTCACCGGGGAGCTGTTTTTT
many | NA | TRBJ1-2 | TRBV11-2 | CASSLEGTPFYGYTF | TGTGCCAGCAGCTTAGAGGGGACACCTTTCTATGGCTACACCTTC
NA | NA | TRBJ2-7 | TRBV4-1 | CASSHDTAYEQYF | TGCGCCAGCAGCCATGACACGGCCTACGAGCAGTACTTC
few | NA | TRBJ2-1 | TRBV7-9 | CASSHEGLWDEQFF | TGTGCCAGCAGCCATGAGGGATTGTGGGATGAGCAGTTCTTC
many | NA | TRBJ2-7 | TRBV30 | CAWSVRGSSYEQYF | TGTGCCTGGAGTGTACGCGGAAGCTCCTACGAGCAGTACTTC
many | NA | TRBJ1-1 | TRBV20-1 | CSARTVKAEAFF | TGCAGTGCTAGGACAGTTAAGGCTGAAGCTTTCTTT
many | NA | TRBJ2-7 | TRBV7-9 | CASSPPTDRAYEQYF | TGTGCCAGCAGCCCCCCAACGGACAGAGCCTACGAGCAGTACTTC
NA | TRBD2 | TRBJ2-7 | TRBV25-1 | CASTPGLPFVEQYF | TGTGCCAGCACCCCGGGACTACCTTTTGTCGAGCAGTACTTC
NA | TRBD1 | TRBJ2-7 | TRBV30 | CAWSVSGGYEQYF | TGTGCCTGGAGTGTGTCAGGGGGCTACGAGCAGTACTTC
NA | TRBD2 | TRBJ2-3 | TRBV24-1 | CATSGGSRDTQYF | TGTGCCACCTCTGGCGGGAGCCGAGATACGCAGTATTTT
NA | TRBD2 | TRBJ2-1 | TRBV7-9 | CASSPPSAGGYNEQFF | TGTGCCAGCAGCCCCCCGTCGGCGGGAGGGTACAATGAGCAGTTCTTC
many | TRBD2 | TRBJ2-1 | TRBV3-1 | CASSQTITSASYNEQFF | TGTGCCAGCAGCCAAACAATTACTAGCGCCTCCTACAATGAGCAGTTCTTC
NA | NA | TRBJ1-5 | TRBV28 | CASNLDTFNQPQHF | TGTGCCAGCAACCTCGACACGTTCAATCAGCCCCAGCATTTT
many | TRBD2 | TRBJ2-4 | TRBV20-1 | CSALLAPAKNIQYF | TGCAGTGCTTTACTAGCGCCAGCCAAAAACATTCAGTACTTC
NA | TRBD1 | TRBJ2-1 | TRBV12-3/TRBV12-4 | CASSIAGTGRNEQFF | TGTGCCAGCAGCATCGCCGGGACAGGGCGTAATGAGCAGTTCTTC
NA | NA | TRBJ2-3 | TRBV9 | CASSVERGTDTQYF | TGTGCCAGCAGCGTAGAGAGGGGGACAGATACGCAGTATTTT
many | NA | TRBJ1-1 | TRBV4-1 | CASSQGRVGREHTEAFF | TGCGCCAGCAGCCAAGGCCGGGTCGGGAGGGAACACACTGAAGCTTTCTTT
few | NA | TRBJ2-3 | TRBV20-1 | CSAPPIRGDTTDTQYF | TGCAGTGCTCCCCCTATCAGGGGGGACACCACAGATACGCAGTATTTT
many | TRBD1 | TRBJ2-7 | TRBV3-1 | CASSPEQGAYEQYF | TGTGCCAGCAGCCCTGAGCAGGGGGCCTACGAGCAGTACTTC
many | TRBD2 | TRBJ2-7 | TRBV2 | CASIEGRVSEQYF | TGTGCCAGCATCGAAGGGAGGGTAAGCGAGCAGTACTTC
many | TRBD1 | TRBJ2-5 | TRBV4-1 | CASSQEDREQETQYF | TGCGCCAGCAGCCAGGAGGACAGGGAGCAAGAGACCCAGTACTTC
NA | TRBD1 | TRBJ1-6 | TRBV6-2/TRBV6-3 | CASSPGDRYNSPLHF | TGTGCCAGCAGCCCCGGGGACAGATATAATTCACCCCTCCACTTT
many | TRBD2 | TRBJ2-5 | TRBV2 | CASSVPFPGLAGEETQYF | TGTGCCAGCAGTGTCCCATTCCCGGGACTAGCGGGAGAAGAGACCCAGTACTTC
NA | NA | TRBJ2-7 | TRBV5-1 | CASSLYGAPYEQYF | TGCGCCAGCAGCTTATATGGGGCCCCCTACGAGCAGTACTTC
NA | TRBD1 | TRBJ2-7 | TRBV10-3 | CATGQGGYEQYF | TGTGCCACGGGACAGGGAGGCTACGAGCAGTACTTC
NA | NA | TRBJ1-1 | TRBV2 | CASTVDYIEAFF | TGTGCCAGCACGGTCGATTACATTGAAGCTTTCTTT
few | NA | TRBJ2-5 | TRBV20-1 | CSARELGPSVETQYF | TGCAGTGCTAGAGAGTTGGGGCCGTCCGTAGAGACCCAGTACTTC
NA | TRBD1 | TRBJ1-5 | TRBV4-1 | CASSRGTGGDQPQHF | TGCGCCAGCAGCCGCGGGACAGGGGGTGATCAGCCCCAGCATTTT
many | TRBD1 | TRBJ1-5 | TRBV2 | CASSESGGRQPQHF | TGTGCCAGCAGTGAGTCAGGGGGCCGTCAGCCCCAGCATTTT
many | NA | TRBJ2-7 | TRBV11-1 | CASSTGTGNYEQYF | TGTGCCAGCAGCACCGGGACGGGAAACTACGAGCAGTACTTC
NA | NA | TRBJ2-2 | TRBV24-1 | CATSVGQGTTGELFF | TGTGCCACCAGTGTCGGGCAGGGGACGACCGGGGAGCTGTTTTTT
many | NA | TRBJ1-5 | TRBV5-1 | CASSLAGGSNQPQHF | TGTGCCAGCAGTTTGGCTGGGGGAAGCAATCAGCCCCAGCATTTT